This TCR beta chain was recovered during a study of cytomegalovirus exposure and HLA in healthy donors (dated by TCRdb to between 2016 and 2019). Context from the whole study: In an earlier analysis of 587 of the donors, 276 Gb of sequence data and 90 million to 130 million unique TCR beta sequences from about 190 million T cells were reported. An early release covering around 630 HLA-typed donors comprised approximately 300 gigabases of sequencing data and around 86 million unique TCR sequences. Of the roughly 400 genotyped donors, around 81% fell in the genetic ancestry cluster associated with self-reported Caucasian donors. The study aimed to test whether cataloging public T cell receptors could reveal signatures of past pathogen exposure. The study profiled the T cell repertoires of more than 500 subjects by immunosequencing and related them to cytomegalovirus serostatus. Along with the approximately 700-subject first cohort, a separate validation cohort of around 110 different subjects was used. High-throughput TCR immunosequencing, statistical association of individual TCRs with disease status, and machine learning were combined to predict cytomegalovirus infection status. A later analysis re-analyzed previously published TCR beta repertoires from about 600 donors and added high-resolution HLA genotyping to study TCR occurrence patterns. Rather than using new phenotypic data, the later analysis identified candidate immune exposures from TCR beta sequences and from how often those sequences occurred across donors. An earlier analysis of 587 of the donors used high-throughput TCR beta sequencing to judge whether each TCR beta V gene segment behaved as functional or pseudogenic. Donor age, sex, ethnicity and CMV serostatus were collected together with the repertoire data. In a later genetic analysis, genome-wide SNP genotypes for about three fifths of the 666 donors were used, and that subset was treated as a discovery cohort. Every repertoire in the discovery cohort had been generated on one and the same sequencing platform. HLA typing included class I and class II loci at four-digit resolution. Typing coverage differed by locus: A, B, C, DRB1 and DQB1 were typed in about 629-630 donors, DQA1 in roughly 500, DPA1 in approximately 610, and DPB1 in around 490. Because of strong linkage in the cohort, roughly five DR-DQ haplotypes were treated as single units for association and clustering. On average, roughly 250,000 unique TCR beta nucleotide sequences were sequenced per donor among a few hundred genotyped donors of the cohort, with roughly 18% of those sequences being non-productive. Overall results and qualifications from the work: A further reported finding was that TCR beta sequences accurately predicted the HLA-A and HLA-B alleles for most subjects in the first cohort. A group of highly shared sequence variants was considered likely to be a technical artifact of the sequencing pipeline. The presence/absence analyses assumed that sequencing depth was roughly uniform across donors, and that assumption may not be true. Several of the top co-occurrence clusters appeared to be linked to parvovirus B19, influenza, CMV and Epstein-Barr virus, according to a later analysis. A few of the identified cytomegalovirus-associated TCR beta chains were confirmed in vitro to be specific for cytomegalovirus antigens. In an earlier analysis of about 550 of the donors, most TCR beta V segments were observed in productive rearrangements about 87% or about 30% of the time, broadly matching IMGT annotations. According to the authors, the approach could potentially be generalized to other disease states and immunological phenotypes. The study listed approximately 160 TCR beta chains as associated with cytomegalovirus. According to a later analysis, TCR association rates differed among HLA loci, with DRB1 alleles showing the most associated TCRs and HLA-C alleles showing the fewest. Specific HLA alleles were associated with 15,000 to 20,000 TCR beta sequences at a false discovery rate of 0.05 in a later analysis. Because some donors lacked HLA typing at each locus, the association tests relied only on the typed subset. In a later analysis, most CMV-associated TCR beta chains were found to appear HLA-restricted, with HLA associations seemingly driven largely by CMV exposure. In this cohort, only TCR beta chains were sequenced, and detectable features were limited by the absence of alpha or paired-chain data. A later genetic analysis reported fewer N-insertions in productive TCRs among donors in an Asian-associated ancestry cluster than the roughly 700-donor mean. In a later genetic analysis, a missense DCLRE1C variant was associated with V-gene and J-gene trimming of TCR beta chains, and the association was replicated in an independent cohort. For the cohort, immune exposure information was limited to CMV serostatus. Some IMGT-functional V segments, including TRBV6-2 and TRBV6-3, could not be told apart with the 87-base-pair reads, so those segments were excluded. Strong co-occurrence of HLA alleles, especially DR and DQ, made assigning TCR associations to individual alleles difficult. Because counts were too low, roughly 18 rarely observed V segments, including chromosome 9 orphons, were left out of the earlier analysis of some 640 of the donors. Linkage disequilibrium might explain the correlated functional status among segregating V segments, but an unknown experimental factor could not be ruled out. In a later analysis, HLA-associated TCR beta chains were found to be more clonally expanded and to have lower generation probabilities than equally common non-associated chains. The classifier was reported to diagnose cytomegalovirus status with high specificity and sensitivity in both the original cohort and the validation cohort. Most TCR sequences were seen in very few donors, while some public TCRs were found in many individuals.

Note on this clone: What this receptor recognizes is not known.

Via the germline V gene, CDR1 is ENHRY and CDR2 SYGVKD. V is pared back by 3 bases and J by 3 bases, with 15 bases lying between the germline termini. Spanning cysteine to phenylalanine, the CDR3 consists of 15 amino acids. Only the CDR3 DNA stays, 45 bases, in frame from base 1. Receptors were amplified or captured by the immunoSEQ multiplex PCR assay. For the multiplex PCR, a mixture combining 60 forward primers for TCR Vbeta segments and 13 reverse primers for TCR Jbeta segments was used. The CDR3 region of rearranged TCR beta genes was amplified from genomic DNA by a multiplex PCR assay. The amplified TCR beta libraries were sequenced on the Illumina HiSeq System as 87-base-pair reads. In the original analysis: A later analysis counted about 80 million unique TCR beta chains across the 690 or so repertoires, and 9 million to 14 million of these chains were shared by at least two donors. To remove PCR and sequencing errors, raw reads were error-corrected and collapsed into unique sequences using a nearest-neighbor algorithm that merged closely related sequences. Alignment of CDR3 sequences to IMGT reference sequences was used to assign V, D and J gene segments. Each retained sequence needed at least a six-nucleotide match to both a V gene segment and a J gene segment. Rearrangements were called productive when the CDR3 lacked stop codons and stayed in frame with V and J; all others were non-productive. Following IMGT convention, CDR3 was defined as the stretch from the second conserved V-encoded cysteine to the conserved J-encoded phenylalanine. The earlier analysis of about 590 of the donors excluded sequences that lacked an unambiguous match to a single V gene segment. An earlier analysis of a few hundred of the donors classified V segments as functional when productive rearrangements were above 56.7% and as segregating when the standard deviation between donors was above 5%. A statistical classification framework was built for diagnosing cytomegalovirus status from the catalog of TCR beta chain sequences. V and J gene assignment, in a later analysis, came from comparing TCR nucleotide sequences with IMGT/GENE-DB human TR gene sequences. Using the TCRdist pipeline, a later analysis assigned CDR3 sequences along with most-parsimonious VDJ recombination scenarios. In a later analysis, each TCR beta chain was defined by its CDR3 amino acid sequence together with its V-gene family, and reads without a unique V-gene family were excluded. As a way to deal with suspected cross-contamination and a sequencing artifact, a later analysis dropped more than 500 nucleotide sequences that were highly shared and had low generation probability. In a later analysis, a clonal expansion index for each public chain was calculated from normalized within-repertoire ranks of inferred template counts. In a later analysis, generation probabilities were computed with a VDJ recombination model fitted to out-of-frame rearrangements, and the resulting probabilities were checked against IGoR. In a later analysis, TCR-TCR, TCR-HLA and TCR-CMV co-occurrence was scored with hypergeometric tests, and a repertoire-size bias correction was applied to TCR pairs. To estimate false discovery rates, a later analysis permuted the HLA or CMV assignments 20 times. In a later analysis, co-occurring TCRs were grouped with DBSCAN, and TCRdist sequence similarity was added when clustering was performed within HLA-allele-positive subsets. Co-occurrence clustering excluded repertoires with fewer than 30,000 or more than 120,000 public chains, plus five with anomalous nucleotide sharing. Sourced from immuneACCESS, this table was stored by TCRdb with only in-frame sequences that have V and J called. A share of the clones is absent; for the studies checked, an unresolved V gene accounts for under half, and the remainder has no known explanation. The V and J calls and the clone size are those of that table, but D and trimming were determined from the DNA. The table for this sample lists under 45,000 clones. The ten largest clones add up to 4% of the sample.

In total, about 650 healthy bone marrow donors made up the cohort. All cohort members were sampled while nominally healthy, although unrecorded immune exposures were likely present. The donor tested CMV seronegative, placing the donor among the 300 to 450 seronegative members of the cohort. Every donor gave a peripheral blood sample, and the peripheral blood mononuclear cells from that sample were used for TCR beta sequencing. Genomic DNA was extracted from the blood cell samples with the Qiagen DNeasy Blood Extraction Kit. This receptor was taken from a male donor in good health and CMV-seronegative. The specimen was PBMCs. The sequence joins TRBV10-3 to TRBJ2-7, with a weak D call of TRBD1 (6 bases match). The CDR3 region reads CAISDLGQLNYEQYF. Here is the DNA: TGTGCCATCAGTGATCTCGGACAGCTAAACTACGAGCAGTACTTC.